One and the same sample provided the 21 T cell receptor beta chains below, sequenced in a study of blood T cells in healthy people across ages. Combining a sample-barcoded 5' primer with a J-beta primer mix, a second PCR ran for roughly 7 to 12 cycles. TCRdb re-called the 5' RACE reads with MiXCR, one entry per CDR3 protein. The sample lists about 1,400,000 distinct CDR3 sequences; roughly 64% were seen once. The specimen was blood. Receptors originate from a man between 18 and 29 years old in good health.

CDR3 nucleotides: TGTGCCAGCAGCTTATATGCTTCTTTTGAGCAGTTCTTC. The encoded protein is CASSLYASFEQFF. J is TRBJ2-1 and V is TRBV7-9; the D is unclear. The V end was cut by 2 bases, the J end by 9 bases, with 11 bases between. Germline V CDR1 and CDR2: SEHNR, FQNEAQ (reference sequence). This CDR3 is 13 amino acids long.

This clonotype was seen once. The chain links TRBV5-5 to TRBJ2-5; D tentatively fits TRBD1 or TRBD2 (5 bases each). Gene TRBJ2-7 matches the end of the DNA better, so the J call may be wrong. The CDR3 loop spans 12 amino acids. CDR1 is SGHKS, CDR2 YYEKEE, per germline (reference sequence). In DNA form, the CDR3 reads TGTGCCAGCAGCTGGGACCTCTACGAGCAGTACTTC. Protein: CASSWDLYEQYF.

The sample holds a few counts of this clonotype. The CDR3 loop reads CSARDLSGSSAGQFF. The CDR3 DNA follows: TGCAGTGCTAGAGACCTCAGCGGGAGTTCGGCTGGGCAGTTCTTC. This rearrangement joins TRBV20-1 to TRBJ2-1, with 8 positions matching TRBD2. The germline gives CDR1 DFQATT, CDR2 SNEGSKA (reference sequence). With 0 bases clipped from V and 12 bases from J, the junction kept 13 bases outside the gene matches. The CDR3 sequence is 15 residues long.

The CDR3 nucleotides read TGTGCCAGCAGCTTAGAATTTGATAACTATGGCTACACCTTC. Translation: CASSLEFDNYGYTF. This chain connects TRBV7-2 to TRBJ1-2; D call uncertain. This CDR3 spans 14 amino acids. Trimming took 1 base from V and 1 from J, leaving 7 bases between them. Germline V gene lookup returns CDR1 SGHTA and CDR2 FQGNSA.

There are a few counts of this clonotype. V and J are TRBV20-1 and TRBJ2-4; 9 bases match TRBD1. The J segment lost 3 bases and the V segment lost 5 bases, leaving 5 bases of the junction unmatched. This CDR3 spans 14 amino acids. CDR1 DFQATT and CDR2 SNEGSKA come from the germline V gene (reference sequence). CDR3 nucleotides: TGCAGTGCTTGGGACAGGGTTGGCAAAAACATTCAGTACTTC. Its translation is CSAWDRVGKNIQYF.

V usage is TRBV11-2 and J usage is TRBJ2-5; 7 nucleotides align to TRBD2. V dropped 3 bases and J dropped 5; count of bases not matched to a gene: 6. Germline V lookup: CDR1 SGHAT, CDR2 FQNNGV. CDR3 length: 14 amino acids. CDR3 in amino acids: CASSFRTRGETQYF. DNA of the CDR3: TGTGCCAGCAGCTTTCGGACTAGAGGGGAGACCCAGTACTTC.

The J gene is TRBJ2-7, the V gene TRBV25-1; 8 bases agree with TRBD1. This CDR3 is built from 14 residues. Germline loops: CDR1 MGHDK, CDR2 SYGVNS. The ends lost 11 bases at V and 0 bases at J; junction bases unmatched: 9. The CDR3 protein is CAAGGDRNSYEQYF. The DNA of the CDR3 is TGTGCCGCCGGCGGGGACAGGAACTCCTACGAGCAGTACTTC.

J is TRBJ2-7 and V is TRBV2; 8 bases map to TRBD1. The CDR3 sequence is 13 residues long. In germline, CDR1 is SNHLY, CDR2 FYNNEI. V shed 5 bases, J shed 4 bases, and the junction held 4 bases outside the gene matches. The CDR3 sequence is CASSRDRMYEQYF. DNA of the CDR3: TGTGCCAGCAGTAGGGACAGGATGTACGAGCAGTACTTC.

The rearrangement joins TRBV7-6 to TRBJ2-6, with a tentative D call TRBD1 (5 bases). Trimming removed 5 bases from V and 2 bases from J, with 13 bases in between. The CDR3 covers 16 residues. The V gene's germline CDR1 is SGHVS and CDR2 FNYEAQ. The CDR3 loop is CASSRSPGTGANVLTF. The CDR3 DNA sequence: TGTGCCAGCAGCCGTAGCCCAGGGACTGGGGCCAACGTCCTGACTTTC.

This chain links TRBV11-2 with TRBJ1-1, with a possible D match to TRBD1 (5 bases). The CDR3 contains 14 residues. V dropped 6 bases and J dropped 2 bases, with 13 bases sitting between them. Per the germline V gene, CDR1 is SGHAT and CDR2 is FQNNGV. The CDR3 protein is CASRIPGRNTEAFF. The CDR3 region has the DNA TGTGCCAGCAGGATCCCGGGACGAAACACTGAAGCTTTCTTT.

V usage is TRBV4-2 and J usage is TRBJ2-5, with 9 positions matching TRBD1. In germline, CDR1 is LGHNA, CDR2 YNFKEQ. V dropped 9 bases and J dropped 11; count of bases not matched to a gene: 22. The CDR3 consists of 16 residues. As DNA, the CDR3 is TGTGCCAGTAGAACCGGGACAGGGAATTTTGGAGGGGAGCAGTACTTC. Translating it yields CASRTGTGNFGGEQYF.

There are a few counts of this clonotype. The chain has TRBV29-1 and TRBJ2-5, with 13 bases fitting TRBD2. Germline V gene sequence: CDR1 SQVTM, CDR2 ANQGSEA. This CDR3 comprises 17 residues. After removal of 7 bases from V and 2 bases from J, the junction contained 13 bases not matched to a gene. DNA for the CDR3: TGCAGCGCCGATGGACTAGCGGGGGAGAAGAGGCAAGAGACCCAGTACTTC. Translation gives CSADGLAGEKRQETQYF.

The rearrangement uses TRBV20-1 and TRBJ2-5; TRBD2 is a possible D gene (7 bases). The CDR3 totals 13 residues. The germline V gene has CDR1 DFQATT and CDR2 SNEGSKA (reference sequence). Trimming left V 6 bases short and J 11 bases short, with 22 bases between. In nucleotides, the CDR3 is TGCAGTGCCCCTAGGGGGGGGCCAAGTGAGCAGTACTTC. It is translated as CSAPRGGPSEQYF.

This clonotype appeared a few times. This sequence joins TRBV27 and TRBJ1-2; a weak D match, TRBD1 (6 bases). This CDR3 has 13 amino acids. V dropped 3 bases and J dropped 8 bases, with 13 bases sitting between them. Per germline, CDR1 MNHEY and CDR2 SMNVEV (reference sequence). The CDR3 DNA is TGTGCCAGCAGTTTCGGGGGGCAGCGAGGCTACACCTTC. It translates to CASSFGGQRGYTF.

There are a few counts of this clonotype. The rearrangement uses TRBV7-2 and TRBJ2-3; possibly TRBD1 for D (5 bases). CDR1 is SGHTA, CDR2 FQGNSA, per germline. CDR3 size: 15 residues. Trimming pared 3 bases from V and 8 bases from J, leaving 18 bases between. Here the CDR3 DNA reads TGTGCCAGCAGCTTGATAGTGGACCCTAGGGGTACGCAGTATTTT. It yields the protein CASSLIVDPRGTQYF. Full variable domain (remainder filled in from reference TRBV7-2 and TRBJ2-3): GAGVSQSPSNKVTEKGKDVELRCDPISGHTALYWYRQSLGQGLEFLIYFQGNSAPDKSGLPSDRFSAERTGGSVSTLTIQRTQQEDSAVYLCASSLIVDPRGTQYFGPGTRLTVL.

The chain has TRBV5-5 and TRBJ2-1; D is unclear. This CDR3 is 13 amino acids long. The V and J ends lost 3 bases and 6 bases respectively, with 10 bases between them. In germline, CDR1 is SGHKS, CDR2 YYEKEE (reference sequence). Written as DNA, the CDR3 is TGTGCCAGCAGCTCCTGGGGTGGCAATGAGCAGTTCTTC. Its translation is CASSSWGGNEQFF.

The chain joins TRBV25-1 to TRBJ1-1; D is unresolved. The CDR3 has 15 residues. V gave up 1 base and J gave up 4 bases, with 13 bases separating them. Looked up from germline, CDR1 is MGHDK and CDR2 is SYGVNS. The CDR3 reads CASSESVGWGTEAFF. The CDR3 DNA reads TGTGCCAGCAGTGAATCAGTAGGGTGGGGCACTGAAGCTTTCTTT. Full variable domain (rest looked up from reference TRBV25-1 and TRBJ1-1): EADIYQTPRYLVIGTGKKITLECSQTMGHDKMYWYQQDPGMELHLIHYSYGVNSTEKGDLSSESTVSRIRTEHFPLTLESARPSHTSQYLCASSESVGWGTEAFFGQGTRLTVV.

The rearrangement joins TRBV27 to TRBJ2-2; D ambiguous. Germline V gene sequence: CDR1 MNHEY, CDR2 SMNVEV (reference sequence). V lost 7 bases to trimming and J lost 5 bases, with 11 bases between them. The CDR3 extends over 13 amino acids. CDR3 sequence (DNA): TGTGCCAGCACTCTGTTAGGTACCGGGGAGCTGTTTTTT. Translation: CASTLLGTGELFF.

The V call is TRBV10-3, the J call TRBJ2-1; the D gene is possibly TRBD1 (6 bases). Trimming cost V 9 bases and J 8 bases, with 14 bases left between them. The CDR3 length is 12 residues. The germline gives CDR1 ENHRY, CDR2 SYGVKD. The CDR3 coding sequence is TGTGCCATTCTCAGGGGTGAGGATGAGCAGTTCTTC. Its translation: CAILRGEDEQFF.

The chain recombines TRBV10-1 with TRBJ2-1; D perhaps matches TRBD2 (5 bases). Germline V gene sequence: CDR1 WNHNN, CDR2 SYGVQD (reference sequence). CDR3 length equals 15 residues. V was pared by 3 bases and J by 4 bases, with 13 bases between. CDR3 amino acids: CASSESGSAYNEQFF. CDR3 nucleotides: TGCGCCAGCAGTGAATCGGGGAGCGCATACAATGAGCAGTTCTTC.

This clonotype was seen a handful of times. This rearrangement joins TRBV2 to TRBJ1-1; no clear D. Trimming took off 8 bases at V and 6 bases at J, with 10 bases between the two ends. Germline loops: CDR1 SNHLY, CDR2 FYNNEI. The CDR3 has 11 residues. DNA of the CDR3: TGTGCCAGCCGAACCTACGCTGAAGCTTTCTTT. Its protein is CASRTYAEAFF.